The text below deals with one TCR beta chain. These data belong to a study of control samples from healthy donors and cancer patients. Per the germline V gene, CDR1 is SGHTA and CDR2 is FQGNSA. The length of the CDR3 is 15 residues. V dropped 5 bases and J dropped 10; count of bases not matched to a gene: 9. This table comes from immunoSEQ multiplex PCR, and its TCRdb copy is limited to in-frame clones, with some not included. In the table there are about 100,000 clones, about 90% of which are singletons. The chain combines TRBV7-2 with TRBJ1-6, with 9 bases aligning to TRBD1. The receptor was isolated from a woman between 50 and 59 years old in good health. Sequenced: blood. CDR3 sequence reads: CASSPPGQGESPLHF. CDR3 sequence (DNA): TGTGCCAGCAGCCCACCGGGACAGGGAGAATCACCCCTCCACTTT.